Detailed here is one TCR beta chain. Its antigen remains unidentified. This entry is derived from a study of regulatory and conventional T cells in RAG deficiency. General study results and limits: Shorter CDR3s in all patient subsets; >75% Treg-Tconv overlap in Omenn. Control T-cell subsets had markedly higher Shannon entropy and lower Simpson indices than RAG-deficient patients.

The CDR3 has 18 residues. Unmatched junction bases numbered 17, after V lost 4 bases and J lost 3 bases. Per the germline V gene, CDR1 is SNHLY and CDR2 is FYNNEI. Genomic DNA came from blood regulatory T cells gated CD4+ CD25-high CD127-low. The assay was immunoSEQ multiplex PCR, and TCRdb's table has in-frame clones only and misses some. The data hold roughly 28,000 clones, with approximately 90% observed a single time. These data also formed part of another study, on regulatory T cells. That investigation notes: Amplification used 52 TRBV primers and 13 TRBJ primers. Patient repertoires had restricted TRB V-J pairs and skewed V and J usage, most in Tregs.

The chain combines TRBV2 with TRBJ1-1; 7 nucleotides agree with TRBD1. Material for sequencing was Tregs sorted from blood. The source of this sequence is a human donor in good health. The CDR3 DNA follows: TGTGCCAGCAGTGCTTATTTGGGACAGCGAACTTCCTACACTGAAGCTTTCTTT. It is translated as CASSAYLGQRTSYTEAFF.